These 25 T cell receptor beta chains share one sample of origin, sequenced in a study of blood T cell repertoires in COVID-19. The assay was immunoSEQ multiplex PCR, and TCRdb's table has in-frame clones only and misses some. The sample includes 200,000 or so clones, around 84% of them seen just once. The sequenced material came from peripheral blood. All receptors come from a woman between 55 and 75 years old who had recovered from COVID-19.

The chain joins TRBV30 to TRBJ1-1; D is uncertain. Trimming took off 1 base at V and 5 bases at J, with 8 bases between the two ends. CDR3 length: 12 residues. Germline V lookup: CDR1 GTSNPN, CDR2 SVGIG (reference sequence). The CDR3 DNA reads TGTGCCTGGAGTGCACGGTTTACTGAAGCTTTCTTT. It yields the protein CAWSARFTEAFF.

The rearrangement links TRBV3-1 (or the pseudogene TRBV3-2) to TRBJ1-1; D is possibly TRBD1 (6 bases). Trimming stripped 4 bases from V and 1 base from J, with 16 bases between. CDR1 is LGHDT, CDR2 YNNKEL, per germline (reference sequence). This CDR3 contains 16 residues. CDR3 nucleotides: TGTGCCAGCAGCCGATTCCCGACAGGTCAGAACACTGAAGCTTTCTTT. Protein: CASSRFPTGQNTEAFF.

The CDR3 nucleotides are TGTGCCTGGAGTCGCGCTGGCAATCAGCCCCAGCATTTT. This gives the protein CAWSRAGNQPQHF. This sequence joins TRBV30 and TRBJ1-5; D is uncertain. This CDR3 comprises 13 residues. Trimming cost V 2 bases and J 2 bases, with 7 bases left between them. CDR1 and CDR2 from the germline V gene are GTSNPN and SVGIG (reference sequence).

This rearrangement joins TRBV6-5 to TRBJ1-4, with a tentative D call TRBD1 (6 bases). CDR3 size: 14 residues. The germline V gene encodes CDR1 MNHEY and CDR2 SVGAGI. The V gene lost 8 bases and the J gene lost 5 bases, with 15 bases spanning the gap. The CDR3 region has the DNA TGTGCCAGCGCGGGGGGGGGCCCCAATGAAAAACTGTTTTTT. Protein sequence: CASAGGGPNEKLFF.

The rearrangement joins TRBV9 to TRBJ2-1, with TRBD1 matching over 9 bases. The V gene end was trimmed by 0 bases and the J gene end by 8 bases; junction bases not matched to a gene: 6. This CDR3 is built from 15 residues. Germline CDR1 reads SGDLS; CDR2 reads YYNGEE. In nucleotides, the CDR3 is TGTGCCAGCAGCGTAGAGGGACAGGGTGTCGATGAGCAGTTCTTC. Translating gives CASSVEGQGVDEQFF.

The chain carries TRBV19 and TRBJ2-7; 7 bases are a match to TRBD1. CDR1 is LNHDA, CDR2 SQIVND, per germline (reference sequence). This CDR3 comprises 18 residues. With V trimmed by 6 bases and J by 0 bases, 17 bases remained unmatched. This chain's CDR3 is CASSPMGTGESISYEQYF. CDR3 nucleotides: TGTGCCAGTAGCCCCATGGGCACAGGGGAAAGTATCTCCTACGAGCAGTACTTC.

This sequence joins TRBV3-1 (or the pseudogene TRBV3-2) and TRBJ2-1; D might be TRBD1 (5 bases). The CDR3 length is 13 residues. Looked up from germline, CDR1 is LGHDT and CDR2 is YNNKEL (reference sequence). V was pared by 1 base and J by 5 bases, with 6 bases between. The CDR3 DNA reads TGTGCCAGCAGCCAAGGACAGAACAATGAGCAGTTCTTC. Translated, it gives CASSQGQNNEQFF.

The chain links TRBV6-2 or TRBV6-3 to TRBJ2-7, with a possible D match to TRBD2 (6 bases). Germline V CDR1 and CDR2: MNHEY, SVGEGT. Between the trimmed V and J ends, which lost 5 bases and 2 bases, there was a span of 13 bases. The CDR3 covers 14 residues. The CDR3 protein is CASSSREYPYEQYF. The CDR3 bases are TGTGCCAGCAGTAGCCGGGAGTACCCCTACGAGCAGTACTTC.

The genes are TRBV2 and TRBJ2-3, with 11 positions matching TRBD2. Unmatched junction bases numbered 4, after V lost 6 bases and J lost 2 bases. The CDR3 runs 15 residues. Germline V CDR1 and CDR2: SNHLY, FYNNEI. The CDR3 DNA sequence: TGTGCCAGCAGAAAACTAGCGGGGGTCACAGATACGCAGTATTTT. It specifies CASRKLAGVTDTQYF.

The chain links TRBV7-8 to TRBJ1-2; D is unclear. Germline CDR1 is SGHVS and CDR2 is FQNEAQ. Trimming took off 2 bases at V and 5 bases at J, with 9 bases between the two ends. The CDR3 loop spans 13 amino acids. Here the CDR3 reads CASSLFGFYGYTF. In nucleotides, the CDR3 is TGTGCCAGCAGCTTATTCGGGTTTTATGGCTACACCTTC.

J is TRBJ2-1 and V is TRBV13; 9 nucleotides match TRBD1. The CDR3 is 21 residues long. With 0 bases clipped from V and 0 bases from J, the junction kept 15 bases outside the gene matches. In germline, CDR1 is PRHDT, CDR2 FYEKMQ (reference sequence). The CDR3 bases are TGTGCCAGCAGCTTAGGTTGGGTGGGACAGGGTGGCCTCAGCTCCTACAATGAGCAGTTCTTC. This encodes CASSLGWVGQGGLSSYNEQFF. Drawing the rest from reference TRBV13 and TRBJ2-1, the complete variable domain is AAGVIQSPRHLIKEKRETATLKCYPIPRHDTVYWYQQGPGQDPQFLISFYEKMQSDKGSIPDRFSAQQFSDYHSELNMSSLELGDSALYFCASSLGWVGQGGLSSYNEQFFGPGTRLTVL.

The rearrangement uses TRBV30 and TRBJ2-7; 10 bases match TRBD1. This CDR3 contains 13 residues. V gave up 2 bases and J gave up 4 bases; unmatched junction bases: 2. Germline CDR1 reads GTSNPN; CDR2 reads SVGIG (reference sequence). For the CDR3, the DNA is TGTGCCTGGAGTAGGGACAGGGGATACGAGCAGTACTTC. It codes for CAWSRDRGYEQYF.

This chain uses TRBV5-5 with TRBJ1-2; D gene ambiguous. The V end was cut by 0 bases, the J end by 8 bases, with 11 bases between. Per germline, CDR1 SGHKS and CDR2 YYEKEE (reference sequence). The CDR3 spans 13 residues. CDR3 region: CASSLVADNGYTF. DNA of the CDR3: TGTGCCAGCAGCTTGGTGGCAGACAACGGCTACACCTTC.

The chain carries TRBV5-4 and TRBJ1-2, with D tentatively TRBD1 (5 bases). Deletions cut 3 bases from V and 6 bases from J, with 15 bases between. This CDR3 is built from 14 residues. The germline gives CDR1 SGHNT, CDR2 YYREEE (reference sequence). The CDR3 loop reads CASSYGRVKDGYTF. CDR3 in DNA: TGTGCCAGCAGCTATGGCAGGGTAAAGGATGGCTACACCTTC.

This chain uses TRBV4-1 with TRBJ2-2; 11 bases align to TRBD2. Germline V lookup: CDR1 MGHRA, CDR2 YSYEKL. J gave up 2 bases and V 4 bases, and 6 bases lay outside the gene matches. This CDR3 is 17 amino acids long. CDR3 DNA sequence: TGCGCCAGCAGCCGAGGACTAGCGGGCCTCAACACCGGGGAGCTGTTTTTT. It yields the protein CASSRGLAGLNTGELFF.

The CDR3 sequence is CASSLPVRTSGGGSYEQYF. The CDR3 bases are TGTGCCAGCAGCTTACCCGTCCGGACTAGCGGGGGTGGTTCCTACGAGCAGTACTTC. V usage is TRBV7-8 and J usage is TRBJ2-7; 13 positions agree with TRBD2. There are 19 residues in the CDR3. V lost 2 bases, J lost 1 base, and 11 bases stayed unmatched. The germline V gene encodes CDR1 SGHVS and CDR2 FQNEAQ. Filled out from reference TRBV7-8 and TRBJ2-7, the complete variable domain reads GAGVSQSPRYKVAKRGQDVALRCDPISGHVSLFWYQQALGQGPEFLTYFQNEAQLDKSGLPSDRFFAERPEGSVSTLKIQRTQQEDSAVYLCASSLPVRTSGGGSYEQYFGPGTRLTVT.

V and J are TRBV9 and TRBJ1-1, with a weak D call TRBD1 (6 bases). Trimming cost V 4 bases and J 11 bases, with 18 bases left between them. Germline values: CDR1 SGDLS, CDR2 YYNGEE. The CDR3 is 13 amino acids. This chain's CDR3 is CASSIMGQSRAFF. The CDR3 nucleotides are TGTGCCAGCAGCATAATGGGACAATCGAGGGCTTTCTTT.

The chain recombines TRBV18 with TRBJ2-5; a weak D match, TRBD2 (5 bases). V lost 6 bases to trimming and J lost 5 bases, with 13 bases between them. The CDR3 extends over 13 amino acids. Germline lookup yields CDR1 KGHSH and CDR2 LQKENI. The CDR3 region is CASSRLRGETQYF. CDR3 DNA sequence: TGTGCCAGCTCCCGTCTGAGAGGGGAGACCCAGTACTTC.

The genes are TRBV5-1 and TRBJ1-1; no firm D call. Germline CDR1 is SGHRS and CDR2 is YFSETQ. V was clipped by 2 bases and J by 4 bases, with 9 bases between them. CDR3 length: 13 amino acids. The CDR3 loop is CASSFLGGTEAFF. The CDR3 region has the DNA TGCGCCAGCAGCTTTTTGGGAGGCACTGAAGCTTTCTTT.

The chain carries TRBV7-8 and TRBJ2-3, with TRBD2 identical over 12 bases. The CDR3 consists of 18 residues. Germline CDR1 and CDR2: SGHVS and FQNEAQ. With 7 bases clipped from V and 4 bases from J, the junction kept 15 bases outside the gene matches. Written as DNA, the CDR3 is TGTGCCAGCAAAACTTTTCCCAGGACTAGCGGGGTGGCAGATACGCAGTATTTT. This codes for CASKTFPRTSGVADTQYF.

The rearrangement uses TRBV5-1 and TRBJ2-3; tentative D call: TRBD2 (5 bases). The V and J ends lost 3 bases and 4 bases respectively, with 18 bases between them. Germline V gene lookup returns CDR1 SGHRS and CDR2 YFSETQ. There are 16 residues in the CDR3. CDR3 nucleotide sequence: TGCGCCAGCAGCTCTCTCTCTCCAGGAGCGGCAGATACGCAGTATTTT. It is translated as CASSSLSPGAADTQYF.

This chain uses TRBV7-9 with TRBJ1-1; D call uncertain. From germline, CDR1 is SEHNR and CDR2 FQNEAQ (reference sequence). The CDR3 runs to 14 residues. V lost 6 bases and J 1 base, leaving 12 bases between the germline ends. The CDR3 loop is CASSLVGRNTEAFF. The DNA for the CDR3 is TGTGCCAGCAGTTTGGTGGGCCGGAACACTGAAGCTTTCTTT. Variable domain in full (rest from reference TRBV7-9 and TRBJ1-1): DTGVSQNPRHKITKRGQNVTFRCDPISEHNRLYWYRQTLGQGPEFLTYFQNEAQLEKSRLLSDRFSAERPKGSFSTLEIQRTEQGDSAMYLCASSLVGRNTEAFFGQGTRLTVV.

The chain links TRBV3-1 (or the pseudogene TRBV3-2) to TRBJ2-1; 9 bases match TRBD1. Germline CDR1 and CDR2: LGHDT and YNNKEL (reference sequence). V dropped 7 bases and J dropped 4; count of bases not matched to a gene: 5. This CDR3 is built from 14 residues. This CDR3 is CASTLGTGYNEQFF. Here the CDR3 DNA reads TGTGCCAGCACCTTGGGGACAGGGTACAATGAGCAGTTCTTC.

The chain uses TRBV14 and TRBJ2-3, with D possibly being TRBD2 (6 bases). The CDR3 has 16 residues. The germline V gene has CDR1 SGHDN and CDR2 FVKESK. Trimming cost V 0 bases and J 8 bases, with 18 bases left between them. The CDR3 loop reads CASSQDASLRGGTQYF. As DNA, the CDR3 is TGTGCCAGCAGCCAAGATGCCAGCCTAAGGGGAGGTACGCAGTATTTT.

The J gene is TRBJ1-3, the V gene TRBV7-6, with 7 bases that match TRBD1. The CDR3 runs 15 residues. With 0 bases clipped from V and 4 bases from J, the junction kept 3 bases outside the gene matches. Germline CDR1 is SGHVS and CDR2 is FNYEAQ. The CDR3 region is CASSLATGSGNTIYF. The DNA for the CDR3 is TGTGCCAGCAGCTTAGCGACAGGGTCGGGAAACACCATATATTTT.